This record concerns one T cell receptor (beta chain) sequence. Antigen specificity is unknown. This entry is derived from a study of T cell responses to AZD1222 COVID-19 vaccine. Study-wide points: Spike-specific TCR breadth and depth both grew after two AZD1222 doses. Researchers took repertoire samples only after the peak T cell response had come.

Libraries were prepared by immunoSEQ multiplex PCR; TCRdb keeps only in-frame clonotypes and omits some of them. The sample has around 100,000 clones, 87% seen once. The CDR3 runs to 16 residues. Losses at the gene ends were 1 base for V and 3 bases for J; bases not matched to a gene: 4. Germline-derived CDR1 and CDR2 are LGHNA and YNFKEQ. The receptor was derived from an adult in good health. Sequenced material: peripheral blood, taken on day 0 of MenACWY control vaccination. The rearrangement joins TRBV4-2 to TRBJ2-2; 8 bases agree with TRBD2. CDR3 in DNA: TGTGCCAGCAGCCAAGGGAGCGGGGGTGACACCGGGGAGCTGTTTTTT. Translated, it gives CASSQGSGGDTGELFF.